One TCR beta chain is described in this entry. The target of this receptor is not known. No clone much larger than this one lies a single base away; base qualities are absent. TCRdb names Illumina NovaSeq 6000 as the instrument used. TCRalpha and TCRbeta cDNA libraries were constructed by 5'RACE with constant-segment primers, with sample barcodes and unique molecular identifiers being introduced. RNA was extracted from every sample with Trizol reagent. The libraries were amplified in two PCR steps, and the second step added a second sample barcode and Illumina TruSeq adapters. Libraries were sequenced on an Illumina NovaSeq with 2 x 150 bp paired-end reads. The paper's data handling went like this. Demultiplexing of reads and collapsing into UMI-guided consensus sequences were performed with migec v1.2.7. Using mixcr v2.1.11, the UMI consensuses were aligned to TRA and TRB V and J templates and assembled into clonotypes. A clonotype was counted as expanded or contracted only if both edgeR and NoisET called the change significant, with noise models trained on biological replicates. For edgeR calls, a false discovery rate-adjusted p below 0.01 and a log2 fold-change threshold of 1 were applied. As an exploratory analysis of dynamics, max-normalized trajectories of the 1000 most abundant clonotypes were examined by PCA with hierarchical clustering. Each responding clone was given a CD4 or CD8 phenotype based on the CD4+ and CD8+ repertoires, which had been sequenced separately. TCRdb passed the public sequencing reads through fastp at Q25 and MiXCR, retaining productive beta sequences. Entries that share a CDR3 protein sequence are merged under the most common genes and DNA. The V and J calls here are based on TCRdb, not the publication. This sample lists a few hundred thousand distinct CDR3 sequences; roughly 10% were detected once. The ten most abundant clones make up 2.5% to 3.5% of the sample.

This record belongs to a study of T-cell memory formation after mild COVID-19 (dated by TCRdb to the early 2020s). Looking at the study overall: TCR sequence clusters from the two donors were largely donor specific. T-cell clones expanding and contracting after mild COVID-19 in a couple of donors were tracked by longitudinal TCRalpha and TCRbeta repertoire sequencing. Two young, previously healthy adult volunteers, one female and one male, were included in the cohort.

PBMCs were isolated by Ficoll-Paque density gradient centrifugation. The paper as a whole reports these results and caveats: Contracting CD4+ clones turned up mainly in the CM and EM memory subsets, whereas EMRA was where CD8+ clones were enriched. SARS-CoV-2 specificity of the second-wave clones peaking on day 37 was not confirmed. Only two mild cases were covered in the study, and larger cohorts including severe cases with pre-infection samples were considered necessary. The detection of some responding clones in pre-infection memory suggests that pre-existing cross-reactive memory T cells joined the SARS-CoV-2 response. Clones that contracted from day 15 to 85 showed balanced CD4/CD8 phenotypes, whereas a second wave of clones that expanded from day 15 to 37 leaned towards CD4+.

Germline trimming amounts to 10 bases on V and 5 bases on J, with 16 as the count of junction bases outside the gene matches. Per the germline V gene, ENHRY is the CDR1 and SYGVKD is the CDR2. Spanning cysteine to phenylalanine, the CDR3 consists of 15 amino acids. The CDR3 DNA has 45 bases and is translated from base 1. This receptor was obtained from a man aged 18 to 29 who had mild COVID-19 (a few samples of this study predate the infection). The sample titles of this study are shuffled in the database, so cell type and time point are left out; the donor was told from shared clones. Material for sequencing was PBMCs or a T cell subset sorted from them (not recorded which). The V and J segments used are TRBV10-3 and TRBJ2-5; TRBD1 lines up with 7 middle nucleotides. The CDR3 region: CATYNLPGGWETQYF. Read as DNA, the sequence is TGTGCCACGTACAACCTCCCAGGGGGTTGGGAGACCCAGTACTTC.